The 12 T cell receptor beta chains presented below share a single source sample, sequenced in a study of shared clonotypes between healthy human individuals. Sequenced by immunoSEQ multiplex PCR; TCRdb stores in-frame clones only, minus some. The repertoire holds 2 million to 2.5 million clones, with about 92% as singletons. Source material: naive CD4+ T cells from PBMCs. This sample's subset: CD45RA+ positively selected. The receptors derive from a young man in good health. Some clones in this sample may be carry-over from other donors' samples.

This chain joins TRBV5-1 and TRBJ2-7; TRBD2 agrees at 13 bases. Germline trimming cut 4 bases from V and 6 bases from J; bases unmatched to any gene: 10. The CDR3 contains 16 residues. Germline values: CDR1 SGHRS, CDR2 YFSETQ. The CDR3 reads CASSPTSGGFIGEQYF. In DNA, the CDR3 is TGCGCCAGCAGCCCGACTAGCGGGGGGTTCATAGGCGAGCAGTACTTC.

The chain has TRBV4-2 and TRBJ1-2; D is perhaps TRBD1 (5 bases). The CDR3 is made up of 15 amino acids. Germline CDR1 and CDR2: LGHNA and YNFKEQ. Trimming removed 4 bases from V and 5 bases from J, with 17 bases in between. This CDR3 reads CASSLHPGTVYGYTF. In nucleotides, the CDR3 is TGTGCCAGCAGCCTCCACCCCGGGACCGTGTATGGCTACACCTTC.

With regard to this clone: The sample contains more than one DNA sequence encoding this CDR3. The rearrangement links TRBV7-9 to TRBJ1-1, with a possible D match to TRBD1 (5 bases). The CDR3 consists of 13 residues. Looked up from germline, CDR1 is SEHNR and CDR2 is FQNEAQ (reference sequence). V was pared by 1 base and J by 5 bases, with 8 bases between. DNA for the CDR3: TGTGCCAGCAGCTTAGAAGAGGGGACTGAAGCTTTCTTT. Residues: CASSLEEGTEAFF.

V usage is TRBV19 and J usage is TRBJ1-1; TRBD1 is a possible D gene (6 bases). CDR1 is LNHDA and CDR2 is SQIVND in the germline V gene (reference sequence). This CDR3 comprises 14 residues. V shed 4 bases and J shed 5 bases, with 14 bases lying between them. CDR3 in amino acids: CASSTGGPGTEAFF. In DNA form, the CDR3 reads TGTGCCAGTAGTACCGGGGGCCCCGGGACTGAAGCTTTCTTT.

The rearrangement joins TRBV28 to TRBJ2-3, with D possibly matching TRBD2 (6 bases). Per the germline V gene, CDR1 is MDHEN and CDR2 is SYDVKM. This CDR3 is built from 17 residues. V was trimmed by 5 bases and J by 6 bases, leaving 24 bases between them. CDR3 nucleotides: TGTGCCAGCAGTCCCCTCCTCCGGGGGAGTGGGTTGGATACGCAGTATTTT. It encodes CASSPLLRGSGLDTQYF.

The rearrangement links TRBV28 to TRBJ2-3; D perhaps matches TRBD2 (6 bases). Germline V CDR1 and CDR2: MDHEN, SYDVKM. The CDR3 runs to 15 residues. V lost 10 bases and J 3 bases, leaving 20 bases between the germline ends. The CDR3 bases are TGTGCCACCCGAAAGAGCGGGCCGAAGACAGATACGCAGTATTTT. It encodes CATRKSGPKTDTQYF.

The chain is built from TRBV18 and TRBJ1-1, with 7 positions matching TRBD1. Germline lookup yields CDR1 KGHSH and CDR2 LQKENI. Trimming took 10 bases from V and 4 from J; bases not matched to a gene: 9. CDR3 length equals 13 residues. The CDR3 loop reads CATRQGLFTEAFF. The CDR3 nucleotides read TGTGCCACCCGACAGGGCTTGTTCACTGAAGCTTTCTTT.

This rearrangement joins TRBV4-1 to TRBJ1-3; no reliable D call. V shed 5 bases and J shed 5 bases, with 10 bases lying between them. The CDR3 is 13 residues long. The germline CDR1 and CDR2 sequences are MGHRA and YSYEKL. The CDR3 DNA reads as TGCGCCAGCAGCACCCAATCGAGAAACACCATATATTTT. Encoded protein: CASSTQSRNTIYF.

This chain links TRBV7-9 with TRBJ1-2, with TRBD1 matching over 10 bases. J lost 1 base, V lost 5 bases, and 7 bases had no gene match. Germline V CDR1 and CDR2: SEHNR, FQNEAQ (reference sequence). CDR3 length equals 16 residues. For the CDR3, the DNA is TGTGCCAGCAGCCTCCGACAGGGGGCGAGTAACTATGGCTACACCTTC. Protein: CASSLRQGASNYGYTF.

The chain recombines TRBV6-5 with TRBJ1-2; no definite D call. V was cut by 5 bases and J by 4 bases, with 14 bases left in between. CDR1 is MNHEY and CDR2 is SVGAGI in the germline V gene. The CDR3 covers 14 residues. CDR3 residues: CASSLPRLGYGYTF. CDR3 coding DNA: TGTGCCAGCAGTCTACCACGACTGGGCTATGGCTACACCTTC.

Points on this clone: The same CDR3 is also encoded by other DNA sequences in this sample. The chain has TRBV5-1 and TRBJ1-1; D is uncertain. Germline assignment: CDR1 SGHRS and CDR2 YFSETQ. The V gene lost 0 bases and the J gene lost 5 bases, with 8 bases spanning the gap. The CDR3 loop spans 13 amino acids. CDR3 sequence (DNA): TGCGCCAGCAGCTTGGCCGGGAGGACTGAAGCTTTCTTT. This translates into CASSLAGRTEAFF.

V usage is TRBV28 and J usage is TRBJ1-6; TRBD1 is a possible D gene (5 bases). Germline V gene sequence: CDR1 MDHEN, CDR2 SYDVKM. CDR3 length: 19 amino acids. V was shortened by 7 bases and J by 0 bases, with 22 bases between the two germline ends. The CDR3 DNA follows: TGTGCCAGCAAATTAACCCCCCCGGGGCTGAGCTCCTATAATTCACCCCTCCACTTT. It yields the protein CASKLTPPGLSSYNSPLHF.